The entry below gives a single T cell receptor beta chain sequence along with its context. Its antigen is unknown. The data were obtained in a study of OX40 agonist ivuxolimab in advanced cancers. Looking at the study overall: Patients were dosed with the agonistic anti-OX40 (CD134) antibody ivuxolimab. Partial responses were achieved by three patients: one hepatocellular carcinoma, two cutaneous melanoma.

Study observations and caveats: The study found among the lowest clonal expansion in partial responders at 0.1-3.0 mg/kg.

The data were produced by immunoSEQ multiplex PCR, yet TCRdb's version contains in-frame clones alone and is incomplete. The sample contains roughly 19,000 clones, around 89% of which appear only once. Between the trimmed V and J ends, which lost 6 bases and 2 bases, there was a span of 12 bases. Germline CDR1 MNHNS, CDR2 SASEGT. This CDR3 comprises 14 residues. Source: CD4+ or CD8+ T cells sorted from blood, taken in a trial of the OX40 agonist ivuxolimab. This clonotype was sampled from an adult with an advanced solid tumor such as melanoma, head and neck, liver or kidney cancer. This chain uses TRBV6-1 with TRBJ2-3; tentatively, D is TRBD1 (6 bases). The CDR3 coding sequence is TGTGCCAGCAGAGGGGACAAACTCACAGATACGCAGTATTTT. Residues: CASRGDKLTDTQYF.